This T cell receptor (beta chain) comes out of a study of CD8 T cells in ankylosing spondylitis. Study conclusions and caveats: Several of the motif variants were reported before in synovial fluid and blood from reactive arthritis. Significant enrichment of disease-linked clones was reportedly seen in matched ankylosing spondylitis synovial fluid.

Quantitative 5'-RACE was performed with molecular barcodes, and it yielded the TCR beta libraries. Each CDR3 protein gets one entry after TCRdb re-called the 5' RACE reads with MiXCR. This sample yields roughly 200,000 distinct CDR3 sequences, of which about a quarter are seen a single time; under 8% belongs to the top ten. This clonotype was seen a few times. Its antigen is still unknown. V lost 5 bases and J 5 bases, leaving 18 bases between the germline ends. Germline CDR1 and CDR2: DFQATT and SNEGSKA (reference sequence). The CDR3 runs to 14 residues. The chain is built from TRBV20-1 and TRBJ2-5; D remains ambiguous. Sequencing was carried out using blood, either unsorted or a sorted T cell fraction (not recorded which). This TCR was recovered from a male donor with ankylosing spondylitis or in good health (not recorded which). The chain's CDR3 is CSAAMIQMGETQYF. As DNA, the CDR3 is TGCAGTGCTGCTATGATCCAAATGGGGGAGACCCAGTACTTC.